This T cell receptor (beta chain) was sequenced during a study of T-cell reconstitution after alpha-beta-depleted transplantation in children. The table lists this clonotype with many counts. Unique molecular identifiers were used in preparing the TCRbeta library. TCRdb reprocessed the PCR reads with MiXCR, giving one entry per CDR3 protein. Among about 240,000 distinct CDR3 sequences listed, approximately 12% were seen once. The sequenced sample was PBMCs from the stem cell graft donor, obtained from the stem cell graft. The sequence derives from a human donor who donated a stem cell graft to a child with acute lymphoblastic leukemia.

The CDR3 region is CASSLPSETGETYNEQFF. The CDR3 region has the DNA TGTGCCAGCAGCCTTCCGTCCGAAACAGGGGAAACCTACAATGAGCAGTTCTTC. The rearrangement uses TRBV11-1 and TRBJ2-1, with 7 bases identical to TRBD1. Germline lookup yields CDR1 SGHAT and CDR2 FQDESV (reference sequence). This CDR3 contains 18 residues. The trim removed 5 bases at V and 2 bases at J, leaving 15 bases unmatched.